Presented here are 16 T cell receptor beta chains from one specimen sequenced in a study of brain metastases from non-small cell lung cancer. Assay: immunoSEQ multiplex PCR; the TCRdb copy retains only in-frame clones and omits some. Of more than 950 clones detected, about 85% appear once; the ten largest clones hold under 15%. Sequencing was performed on tissue from a brain metastasis. The receptors were gathered from a donor at least 40 years old with non-small cell lung cancer.

The gene calls are TRBV6-5 and TRBJ2-4, with D uncertain. CDR3 length: 15 residues. The V end was cut by 5 bases, the J end by 2 bases, with 13 bases between. The V gene's germline CDR1 is MNHEY and CDR2 SVGAGI. The CDR3 reads CASSLRGITKNIQYF. The CDR3 bases are TGTGCCAGCAGTCTCCGAGGAATAACCAAAAACATTCAGTACTTC.

This clone was recorded only once. This chain connects TRBV11-2 to TRBJ1-1; D remains ambiguous. This CDR3 spans 15 amino acids. Germline CDR1 is SGHAT and CDR2 is FQNNGV. With 5 bases removed from V and 0 bases from J, the gap between germline ends came to 13 bases. In DNA, the CDR3 is TGTGCCAGCAGCCCCCTCGGCAGCATGAACACTGAAGCTTTCTTT. Its translation: CASSPLGSMNTEAFF. Combining the CDR3 with reference TRBV11-2 and TRBJ1-1 gives the whole variable domain EAGVAQSPRYKIIEKRQSVAFWCNPISGHATLYWYQQILGQGPKLLIQFQNNGVVDDSQLPKDRFSAERLKGVDSTLKIQPAKLEDSAVYLCASSPLGSMNTEAFFGQGTRLTVV.

This rearrangement joins TRBV5-6 to TRBJ1-6, with TRBD1 matching 7 bases. The CDR3 totals 15 residues. Per germline, CDR1 SGHDT and CDR2 YYEEEE. V was pared by 4 bases and J by 5 bases, with 6 bases of the junction left unmatched. CDR3 DNA: TGTGCCAGCAGCAGAAGGGGGCTCGATAATTCACCCCTCCACTTT. Translated, it gives CASSRRGLDNSPLHF.

This clone was counted between two and nine times. The identical CDR3 is also encoded by other nucleotide sequences in the sample. This chain joins TRBV9 and TRBJ1-1; D is unresolved. The CDR3 totals 16 residues. Germline V CDR1 and CDR2: SGDLS, YYNGEE. With 4 bases removed from V and 1 base from J, the gap between germline ends came to 17 bases. The CDR3 region is CASSSDLQGTNTEAFF. The CDR3 DNA sequence: TGTGCCAGCAGCTCCGACCTACAAGGAACGAACACTGAAGCTTTCTTT.

The chain recombines TRBV5-4 with TRBJ2-1; 9 bases are shared with TRBD2. The CDR3 sequence is 15 residues long. After removal of 2 bases from V and 4 bases from J, the junction contained 4 bases not matched to a gene. From germline, CDR1 is SGHNT and CDR2 YYREEE (reference sequence). CDR3 DNA: TGTGCCAGCAGCTTAGGGACTAGCAGTTACAATGAGCAGTTCTTC. Its protein product is CASSLGTSSYNEQFF. The full variable domain, in which reference TRBV5-4 and TRBJ2-1 provide the parts outside the CDR3, is ETGVTQSPTHLIKTRGQQVTLRCSSQSGHNTVSWYQQALGQGPQFIFQYYREEENGRGNFPPRFSGLQFPNYSSELNVNALELDDSALYLCASSLGTSSYNEQFFGPGTRLTVL.

The genes are TRBV12-3 or TRBV12-4 and TRBJ2-7, with D uncertain. There are 12 residues in the CDR3. V was pared by 5 bases and J by 6 bases, with 11 bases between. In DNA, the CDR3 is TGTGCCAGCAGTCTCTCCCCCCGCGAGCAGTACTTC. Translated: CASSLSPREQYF.

This chain connects TRBV10-3 to TRBJ2-1, with 8 bases that match TRBD1. V lost 2 bases to trimming and J lost 10 bases; unmatched junction nucleotides: 4. Germline CDR1 and CDR2: ENHRY and SYGVKD. This CDR3 has 13 residues. DNA of the CDR3: TGTGCCATCAGTGAGCCCAACAGGGGGGAGCAGTTCTTC. This translates into CAISEPNRGEQFF.

V usage is TRBV29-1 and J usage is TRBJ2-2; D is possibly TRBD1 (6 bases). Germline loops: CDR1 SQVTM, CDR2 ANQGSEA. Trimming removed 6 bases at V and 4 bases at J, with 12 bases between. This CDR3 has 13 residues. CDR3 sequence: CSVGQTSTGELFF. Here the CDR3 DNA reads TGCAGCGTCGGACAGACTTCCACCGGGGAGCTGTTTTTT.

The chain recombines TRBV11-3 with TRBJ2-2; 8 positions match TRBD1. The germline V gene has CDR1 SGHNT and CDR2 YENEEA. V lost 3 bases to trimming and J lost 3 bases; unmatched junction nucleotides: 3. The CDR3 totals 15 residues. DNA of the CDR3: TGTGCCAGCAGCTTGGACAGGGACTACACCGGGGAGCTGTTTTTT. It specifies CASSLDRDYTGELFF.

The chain joins TRBV10-1 to TRBJ2-1; no clear D gene. This CDR3 has 11 amino acids. Trimming left V 6 bases short and J 2 bases short, with 2 bases between. Germline CDR1 WNHNN, CDR2 SYGVQD (reference sequence). CDR3 region: CASRPYNEQFF. The CDR3 DNA is TGCGCCAGCAGGCCCTACAATGAGCAGTTCTTC.

The CDR3 DNA is TGTGCCAGCAGCTCCGGGAGTCGGACAGGGGAAGAGACCCAGTACTTC. It yields the protein CASSSGSRTGEETQYF. V gene TRBV7-6 combines with J gene TRBJ2-5; the match to TRBD1 covers 9 bases. Germline V gives CDR1 SGHVS, CDR2 FNYEAQ. Losses at the gene ends were 4 bases for V and 3 bases for J; bases not matched to a gene: 9. The CDR3 runs to 16 residues. Full variable domain (outside the CDR3, taken from reference TRBV7-6 and TRBJ2-5): GAGVSQSPRYKVTKRGQDVALRCDPISGHVSLYWYRQALGQGPEFLTYFNYEAQQDKSGLPNDRFSAERPEGSISTLTIQRTEQRDSAMYRCASSSGSRTGEETQYFGPGTRLLVL.

The gene calls are TRBV9 and TRBJ1-1, with a tentative D call TRBD1 (6 bases). Germline loops: CDR1 SGDLS, CDR2 YYNGEE. The CDR3 length is 13 residues. Trimming left V 6 bases short and J 5 bases short, with 14 bases between. The CDR3 coding sequence is TGTGCCAGCAACAAAGGGGGGGAGACTGAAGCTTTCTTT. Amino acids: CASNKGGETEAFF.

This chain uses TRBV3-1 (or the pseudogene TRBV3-2) with TRBJ1-6; 8 bases are a match to TRBD1. CDR3 length: 14 amino acids. Germline CDR1 reads LGHDT; CDR2 reads YNNKEL (reference sequence). Trimming at V came to 9 bases and at J to 8 bases, leaving 9 bases not matched to a gene. The CDR3 spells CASQGALRDSPLHF. In DNA, the CDR3 is TGTGCCAGTCAGGGGGCGCTTCGGGATTCACCCCTCCACTTT.

The rearrangement links TRBV5-1 to TRBJ2-1, with a weak D call TRBD2 (6 bases). Deletions cut 0 bases from V and 7 bases from J, with 11 bases between. The CDR3 totals 14 residues. Germline values: CDR1 SGHRS, CDR2 YFSETQ. The DNA of the CDR3 is TGCGCCAGCAGCTTGGAAATAGCGGCTAATGAGCAGTTCTTC. It codes for CASSLEIAANEQFF.

The gene calls are TRBV30 and TRBJ1-1, with 7 bases matching TRBD1. Trimming cost V 0 bases and J 4 bases; bases outside gene matches: 11. Germline CDR1 and CDR2: GTSNPN and SVGIG (reference sequence). The CDR3 is 16 amino acids. CDR3 in amino acids: CAWSVLSGRGSTEAFF. Written as DNA, the CDR3 is TGTGCCTGGAGTGTACTATCGGGCAGGGGGTCCACTGAAGCTTTCTTT.

The rearrangement links TRBV28 to TRBJ2-5; weak D call: TRBD1 (5 bases). Trimming stripped 5 bases from V and 3 bases from J, with 10 bases between. This CDR3 contains 13 residues. Germline V gene lookup returns CDR1 MDHEN and CDR2 SYDVKM. CDR3: CASSPQEKETQYF. In DNA, the CDR3 is TGTGCCAGCAGTCCACAGGAGAAAGAGACCCAGTACTTC.